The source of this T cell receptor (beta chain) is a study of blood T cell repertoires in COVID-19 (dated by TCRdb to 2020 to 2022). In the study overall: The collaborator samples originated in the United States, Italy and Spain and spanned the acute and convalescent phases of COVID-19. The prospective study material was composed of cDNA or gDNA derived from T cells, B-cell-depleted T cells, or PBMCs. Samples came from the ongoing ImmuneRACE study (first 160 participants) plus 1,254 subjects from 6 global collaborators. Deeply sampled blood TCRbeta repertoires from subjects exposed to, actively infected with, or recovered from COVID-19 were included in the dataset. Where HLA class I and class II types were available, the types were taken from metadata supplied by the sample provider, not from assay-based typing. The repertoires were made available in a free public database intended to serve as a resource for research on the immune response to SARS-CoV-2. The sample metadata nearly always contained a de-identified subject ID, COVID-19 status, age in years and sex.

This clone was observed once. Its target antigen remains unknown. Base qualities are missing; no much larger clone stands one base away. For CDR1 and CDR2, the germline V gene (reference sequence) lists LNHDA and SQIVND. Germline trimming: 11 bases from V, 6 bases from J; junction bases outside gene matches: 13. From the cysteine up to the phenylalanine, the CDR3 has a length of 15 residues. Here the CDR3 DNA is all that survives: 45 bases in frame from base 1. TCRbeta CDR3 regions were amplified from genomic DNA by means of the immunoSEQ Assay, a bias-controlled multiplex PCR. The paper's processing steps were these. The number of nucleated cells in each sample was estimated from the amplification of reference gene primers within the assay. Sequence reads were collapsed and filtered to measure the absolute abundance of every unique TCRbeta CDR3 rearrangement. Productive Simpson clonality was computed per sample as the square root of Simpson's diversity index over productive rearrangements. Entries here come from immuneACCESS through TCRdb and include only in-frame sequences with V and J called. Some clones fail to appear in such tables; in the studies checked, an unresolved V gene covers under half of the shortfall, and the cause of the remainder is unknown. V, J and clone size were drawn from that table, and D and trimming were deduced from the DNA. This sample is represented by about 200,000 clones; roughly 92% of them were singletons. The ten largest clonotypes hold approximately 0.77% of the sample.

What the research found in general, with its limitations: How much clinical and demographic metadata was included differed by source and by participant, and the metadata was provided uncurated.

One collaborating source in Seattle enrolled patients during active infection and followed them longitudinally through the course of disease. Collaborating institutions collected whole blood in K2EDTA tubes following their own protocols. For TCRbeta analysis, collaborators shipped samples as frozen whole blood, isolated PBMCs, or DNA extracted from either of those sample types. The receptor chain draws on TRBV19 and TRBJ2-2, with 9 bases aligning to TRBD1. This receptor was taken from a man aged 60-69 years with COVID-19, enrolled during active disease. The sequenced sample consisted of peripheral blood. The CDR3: CAGNTPGQGSGELFF. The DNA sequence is TGTGCCGGAAACACTCCGGGACAGGGATCCGGGGAGCTGTTTTTT.